This T cell receptor beta chain came from a study of blood T cell repertoires in COVID-19. Only a few counts were recorded for this clone. V shed 6 bases and J shed 0 bases, with 9 bases lying between them. The CDR3 runs 14 residues. Germline CDR1 reads MDHEN; CDR2 reads SYDVKM. Only in-frame clones appear in the TCRdb table, and some are missing; sequencing was by immunoSEQ multiplex PCR. This table has 60,000 to 85,000 clones, about 88% appearing once. This sequence originates from a man in his forties or fifties with acute or convalescent COVID-19. V usage is TRBV28 and J usage is TRBJ1-3, with D unresolved. Sequenced: peripheral blood. Here the CDR3 DNA reads TGTGCCAGCAGGGAGGGAAACTCTGGAAACACCATATATTTT. It yields the protein CASREGNSGNTIYF.